A selection of T cell receptor beta chains follows, all from one sample in a study of T cells after yellow fever vaccination. TCRdb re-called the 5' RACE reads with MiXCR, one entry per CDR3 protein. The table records 50,000 or so distinct CDR3 sequences, approximately 6.6% of them present only once. The input for sequencing was CD8+ T cells not binding an NS4B(214-222) dextramer, sorted from PBMCs, taken roughly 46 days after the first yellow fever vaccination. The receptors were sampled from a man between 18 and 35 years old who received the YFV17D yellow fever vaccine. Both conserved end residues are part of each CDR3. D genes are given only for firm matches. Not every row has a clone size; where given, it reads once, few, many or a size class.

J gene,V gene,clone size,D gene,CDR3 protein,CDR3 DNA
TRBJ1-2,TRBV20-1,many,TRBD1,CSAPTGGSANYGYTF,TGCAGTGCCCCCACAGGGGGCTCAGCTAACTATGGCTACACCTTC
TRBJ2-2,TRBV5-4,many,NA,CASSWGAGELFF,TGTGCCAGCAGCTGGGGAGCCGGGGAGCTGTTTTTT
TRBJ1-1,TRBV21-1,many,NA,CASTHLPLDTEAFF,TGTGCCAGCACCCACCTCCCACTTGACACTGAAGCTTTCTTT
TRBJ1-6,TRBV4-1,many,NA,CASSQPMGRITYNSPLHF,TGCGCCAGCAGCCAGCCTATGGGACGAATCACCTATAATTCACCCCTCCACTTT
TRBJ1-6,TRBV7-6,many,NA,CASSARTYYNSPLHF,TGTGCCAGCAGCGCAAGGACATACTATAATTCACCCCTCCACTTT
TRBJ2-7,TRBV19,NA,NA,CASSMAGFSYEQYF,TGTGCCAGTAGTATGGCCGGGTTTTCCTACGAGCAGTACTTC
TRBJ2-3,TRBV29-1,NA,NA,CSVEDLAISDTQYF,TGCAGCGTGGAGGATTTAGCGATTTCAGATACGCAGTATTTT
TRBJ2-1,TRBV29-1,many,NA,CSVTSEQFF,TGCAGCGTTACCTCAGAGCAGTTCTTC
TRBJ2-7,TRBV6-2/TRBV6-3,many,NA,CASSRGARYEQYF,TGTGCCAGCAGTCGGGGGGCGCGATACGAGCAGTACTTC
TRBJ2-1,TRBV21-1,many,NA,CASSKHREGQALDEQFF,TGTGCCAGCAGCAAACATCGAGAGGGACAGGCGCTCGATGAGCAGTTCTTC
TRBJ1-4,TRBV5-4,NA,NA,CASSYQGGWGADATNEKLFF,TGTGCCAGCAGCTACCAGGGAGGTTGGGGGGCGGATGCAACTAATGAAAAACTGTTTTTT
TRBJ2-7,TRBV5-1,many,NA,CASSFLGPPGEQYF,TGCGCCAGCAGCTTTCTTGGGCCCCCCGGCGAGCAGTACTTC
TRBJ2-5,TRBV13,NA,NA,CASSPRAWAGETQYF,TGTGCCAGCAGCCCCCGGGCGTGGGCGGGCGAGACCCAGTACTTC
TRBJ2-2,TRBV5-6,many,NA,CASSQNTGELFF,TGTGCCAGCAGCCAGAACACCGGGGAGCTGTTTTTT
TRBJ2-3,TRBV11-2,NA,TRBD2,CASSAGLAGGADTQYF,TGTGCCAGCAGCGCGGGACTAGCGGGGGGAGCAGATACGCAGTATTTT
TRBJ2-1,TRBV5-5,few,NA,CASSLEQRDYNEQFF,TGTGCCAGCAGCTTGGAACAGAGAGACTACAATGAGCAGTTCTTC
TRBJ2-1,TRBV20-1,many,TRBD2,CSARDGFTRGEYNEQFF,TGCAGTGCTAGAGATGGGTTTACGCGGGGGGAGTACAATGAGCAGTTCTTC
TRBJ2-1,TRBV4-1,NA,NA,CASSQDSSGYNEQFF,TGCGCCAGCAGCCAAGACTCCTCCGGGTACAATGAGCAGTTCTTC
TRBJ1-2,TRBV6-1,few,NA,CASSPLGGSGYGYTF,TGTGCCAGCAGCCCCCTGGGGGGATCTGGCTATGGCTACACCTTC
TRBJ1-1,TRBV20-1,NA,NA,CSASHHGRGTEAFF,TGCAGTGCTAGCCACCACGGCAGGGGAACTGAAGCTTTCTTT
TRBJ2-2,TRBV11-1,few,TRBD2,CASSPRGLAALYANTGELFF,TGTGCCAGCAGCCCTCGGGGACTAGCGGCCTTATACGCGAACACCGGGGAGCTGTTTTTT
TRBJ2-1,TRBV12-3/TRBV12-4,many,TRBD1,CASSSAGGRDEQFF,TGTGCCAGCAGTTCGGCAGGGGGTCGGGATGAGCAGTTCTTC
TRBJ2-1,TRBV4-1,few,TRBD1,CASSRTGGEDEQFF,TGCGCCAGCAGCCGAACAGGGGGCGAGGATGAGCAGTTCTTC
TRBJ1-1,TRBV12-3/TRBV12-4,many,NA,CASSFTGNTEAFF,TGTGCCAGCAGTTTTACAGGGAACACTGAAGCTTTCTTT
TRBJ2-5,TRBV20-1,NA,TRBD2,CCARDDSGDFQETQYF,TGCTGTGCTAGAGATGATAGCGGGGACTTCCAAGAGACCCAGTACTTC
TRBJ2-1,TRBV15,NA,NA,CATSRDTLGPGDEQFF,TGTGCCACCAGCAGAGATACGCTCGGGCCCGGGGATGAGCAGTTCTTC
TRBJ2-1,TRBV11-3,once,TRBD1,CASSPGQGNYNEQFF,TGTGCCAGCAGCCCCGGACAGGGGAATTATAATGAGCAGTTCTTC
TRBJ2-2,TRBV4-2,NA,TRBD2,CASSQELAGGVWTGELFF,TGTGCCAGCAGCCAAGAGCTAGCGGGGGGCGTTTGGACCGGGGAGCTGTTTTTT
TRBJ1-2,TRBV27,NA,NA,CASSLSGAGFYGYTF,TGTGCCAGCAGTTTATCTGGGGCGGGGTTCTATGGCTACACCTTC
TRBJ2-5,TRBV12-3/TRBV12-4,few,NA,CASSFQGEEETQYF,TGTGCCAGCAGTTTTCAGGGAGAGGAAGAGACCCAGTACTTC
TRBJ2-4,TRBV4-2,few,TRBD2,CASSLLAGEIAKNIQYF,TGTGCCAGCAGCCTATTAGCGGGGGAGATAGCCAAAAACATTCAGTACTTC
TRBJ1-5,TRBV19,few,NA,CASSPRTNSNQPQHF,TGTGCCAGTAGTCCACGGACAAATAGCAATCAGCCCCAGCATTTT
TRBJ2-3,TRBV2,many,NA,CASSNIRAGSSTDTQYF,TGTGCCAGCAGTAATATCCGCGCCGGGAGTAGCACAGATACGCAGTATTTT
TRBJ2-7,TRBV19,many,NA,CASSNRGDSYEQYF,TGTGCCAGTAGTAACCGGGGAGACTCCTACGAGCAGTACTTC
TRBJ2-1,TRBV9,NA,TRBD1,CASSVSRDRGLDEQFF,TGTGCCAGCAGCGTATCCCGGGACAGGGGGCTCGATGAGCAGTTCTTC
TRBJ2-2,TRBV4-1,many,TRBD2,CASSQGPGATGTSLSGELFF,TGCGCCAGCAGCCAGGGACCGGGAGCGACCGGGACTAGCCTTTCCGGGGAGCTGTTTTTT
TRBJ1-5,TRBV6-2/TRBV6-3,few,NA,CASRRVTNQPQHF,TGTGCCAGCAGGAGGGTCACCAATCAGCCCCAGCATTTT
TRBJ2-7,TRBV6-5,few,NA,CASSYSPGGDEQYF,TGTGCCAGCAGTTACTCTCCAGGGGGGGACGAGCAGTACTTC
TRBJ1-5,TRBV12-3/TRBV12-4,many,NA,CASSPGGSQPQHF,TGTGCCAGCAGCCCAGGAGGGAGTCAGCCCCAGCATTTT
TRBJ2-5,TRBV6-5,many,NA,CASSWGQGGELPQYF,TGTGCCAGCAGTTGGGGACAAGGCGGGGAGCTGCCTCAGTACTTC
TRBJ2-4,TRBV6-1,many,NA,CARTLARLAKNIQYF,TGTGCCAGGACTTTGGCACGATTAGCCAAAAACATTCAGTACTTC
TRBJ2-1,TRBV6-2/TRBV6-3,many,NA,CATRDHEQFF,TGTGCCACTAGGGACCATGAGCAGTTCTTC
TRBJ2-3,TRBV20-1,many,TRBD2,CSAAEVLAGYIMTQYF,TGCAGTGCAGCAGAGGTCCTAGCGGGGTATATAATGACGCAGTATTTT
TRBJ1-3,TRBV4-1,few,NA,CASSQELGTIYF,TGCGCCAGCAGCCAAGAGTTGGGAACCATATATTTT
TRBJ2-5,TRBV5-5,many,NA,CASSLAAEQETQYF,TGTGCCAGCAGCTTGGCGGCGGAACAAGAGACCCAGTACTTC
TRBJ1-1,TRBV7-9,few,NA,CASSPLYGSGTEAFF,TGTGCCAGCAGTCCTCTATACGGGTCGGGCACTGAAGCTTTCTTT
TRBJ1-5,TRBV5-1,NA,TRBD1,CASSLGQGAQQPQHF,TGCGCCAGCAGCTTGGGACAGGGGGCCCAACAGCCCCAGCATTTT
TRBJ2-3,TRBV27,NA,TRBD2,CASSQLAGGSTDTQYF,TGTGCCAGCAGTCAACTAGCGGGGGGAAGCACAGATACGCAGTATTTT
TRBJ2-6,TRBV6-2/TRBV6-3,many,NA,CASSWDSGANVLTF,TGTGCCAGCAGTTGGGACTCTGGGGCCAACGTCCTGACTTTC
TRBJ2-2,TRBV4-1,many,NA,CASSQEGLLGDTGELFF,TGCGCCAGCAGCCAAGAGGGCCTGTTGGGGGACACCGGGGAGCTGTTTTTT
TRBJ1-5,TRBV7-7,NA,TRBD1,CASSPHRGAVPNQPQHF,TGTGCCAGCAGCCCTCACAGGGGCGCTGTACCAAATCAGCCCCAGCATTTT
TRBJ2-3,TRBV7-2,NA,TRBD2,CASSLDPGLAGDTQYF,TGTGCCAGCAGCTTAGATCCGGGACTAGCGGGAGATACGCAGTATTTT